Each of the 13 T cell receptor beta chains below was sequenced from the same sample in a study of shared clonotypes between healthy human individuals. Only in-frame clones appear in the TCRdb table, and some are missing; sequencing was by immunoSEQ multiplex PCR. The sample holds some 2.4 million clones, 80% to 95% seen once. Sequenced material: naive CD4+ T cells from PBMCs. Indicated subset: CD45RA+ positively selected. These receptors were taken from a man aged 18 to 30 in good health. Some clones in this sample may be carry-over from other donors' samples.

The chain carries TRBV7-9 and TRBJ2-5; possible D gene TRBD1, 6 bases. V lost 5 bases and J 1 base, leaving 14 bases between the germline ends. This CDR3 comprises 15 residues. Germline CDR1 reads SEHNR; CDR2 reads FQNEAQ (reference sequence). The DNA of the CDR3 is TGTGCCAGCAGCCCGATGGGGGCACTCCAAGAGACCCAGTACTTC. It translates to CASSPMGALQETQYF.

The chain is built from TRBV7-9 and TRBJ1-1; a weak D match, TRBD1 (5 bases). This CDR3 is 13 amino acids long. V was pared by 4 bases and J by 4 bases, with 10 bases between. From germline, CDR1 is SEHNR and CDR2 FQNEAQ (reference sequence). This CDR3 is CASSWGGSTEAFF. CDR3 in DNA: TGTGCCAGCAGCTGGGGGGGAAGCACTGAAGCTTTCTTT.

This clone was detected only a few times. CDR3 DNA sequence: TGTGCCAGCAGTTTGGGCTTGGGGGCTGAAGCTTTCTTT. This gives the protein CASSLGLGAEAFF. This sequence joins TRBV28 and TRBJ1-1; possible D gene TRBD1, 5 bases. Germline V gene lookup returns CDR1 MDHEN and CDR2 SYDVKM. Trimming left V 3 bases short and J 6 bases short, with 11 bases between. The CDR3 is 13 amino acids.

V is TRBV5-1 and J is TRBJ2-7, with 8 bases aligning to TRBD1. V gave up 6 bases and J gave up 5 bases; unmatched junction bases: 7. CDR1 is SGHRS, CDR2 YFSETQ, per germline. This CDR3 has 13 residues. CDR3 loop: CASNPADRDEQYF. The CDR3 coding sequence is TGCGCCAGCAACCCGGCGGACAGGGACGAGCAGTACTTC.

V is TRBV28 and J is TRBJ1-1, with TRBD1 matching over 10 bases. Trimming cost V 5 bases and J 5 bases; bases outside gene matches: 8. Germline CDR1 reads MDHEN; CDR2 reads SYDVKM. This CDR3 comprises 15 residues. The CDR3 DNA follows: TGTGCCAGCAGTCCCACCGGGACAGGGGATACTGAAGCTTTCTTT. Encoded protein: CASSPTGTGDTEAFF.

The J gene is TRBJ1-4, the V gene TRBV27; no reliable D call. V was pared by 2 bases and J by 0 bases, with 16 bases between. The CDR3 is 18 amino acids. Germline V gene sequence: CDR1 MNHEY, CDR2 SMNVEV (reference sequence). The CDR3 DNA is TGTGCCAGCAGTTTACTGTCGGCAGCCGGTGCAACTAATGAAAAACTGTTTTTT. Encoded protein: CASSLLSAAGATNEKLFF.

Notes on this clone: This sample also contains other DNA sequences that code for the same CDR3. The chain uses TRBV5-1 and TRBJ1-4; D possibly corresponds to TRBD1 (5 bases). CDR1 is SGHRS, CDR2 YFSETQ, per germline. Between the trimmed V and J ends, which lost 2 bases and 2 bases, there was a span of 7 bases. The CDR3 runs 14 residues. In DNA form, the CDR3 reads TGCGCCAGCAGCTTAGGGGACACTAATGAAAAACTGTTTTTT. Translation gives CASSLGDTNEKLFF.

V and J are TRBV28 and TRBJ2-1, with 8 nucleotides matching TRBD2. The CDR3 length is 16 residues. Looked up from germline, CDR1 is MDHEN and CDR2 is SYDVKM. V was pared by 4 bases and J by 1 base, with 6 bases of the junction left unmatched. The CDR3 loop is CASSSRAGESYNEQFF. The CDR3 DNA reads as TGTGCCAGCAGTTCCAGAGCGGGAGAATCCTACAATGAGCAGTTCTTC. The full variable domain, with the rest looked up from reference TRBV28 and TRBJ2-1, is DVKVTQSSRYLVKRTGEKVFLECVQDMDHENMFWYRQDPGLGLRLIYFSYDVKMKEKGDIPEGYSVSREKKERFSLILESASTNQTSMYLCASSSRAGESYNEQFFGPGTRLTVL.

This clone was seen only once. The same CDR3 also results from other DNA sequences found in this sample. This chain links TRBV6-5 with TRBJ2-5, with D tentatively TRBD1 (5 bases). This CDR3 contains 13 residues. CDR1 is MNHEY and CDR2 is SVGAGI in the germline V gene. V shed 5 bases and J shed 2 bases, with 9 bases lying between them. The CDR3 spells CASSRQLQETQYF. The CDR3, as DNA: TGTGCCAGCAGTCGACAGCTACAAGAGACCCAGTACTTC.

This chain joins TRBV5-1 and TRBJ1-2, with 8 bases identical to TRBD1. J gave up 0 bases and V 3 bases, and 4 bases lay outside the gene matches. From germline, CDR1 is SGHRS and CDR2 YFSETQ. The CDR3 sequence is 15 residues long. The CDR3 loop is CASSSRTGTNYGYTF. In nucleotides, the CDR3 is TGCGCCAGCAGCTCTCGGACAGGGACTAACTATGGCTACACCTTC.

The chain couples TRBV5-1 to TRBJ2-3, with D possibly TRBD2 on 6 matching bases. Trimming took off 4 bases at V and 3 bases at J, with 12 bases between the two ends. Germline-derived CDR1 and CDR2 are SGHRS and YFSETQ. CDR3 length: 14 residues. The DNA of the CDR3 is TGCGCCAGCAGCACAGGACGGGAGACAGATACGCAGTATTTT. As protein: CASSTGRETDTQYF.

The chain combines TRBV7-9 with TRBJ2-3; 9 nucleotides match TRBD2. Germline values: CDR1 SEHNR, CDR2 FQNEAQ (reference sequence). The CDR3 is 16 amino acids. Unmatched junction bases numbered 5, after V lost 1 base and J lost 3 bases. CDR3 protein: CASSLGASGMTDTQYF. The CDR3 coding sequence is TGTGCCAGCAGCTTAGGGGCTAGCGGGATGACAGATACGCAGTATTTT.

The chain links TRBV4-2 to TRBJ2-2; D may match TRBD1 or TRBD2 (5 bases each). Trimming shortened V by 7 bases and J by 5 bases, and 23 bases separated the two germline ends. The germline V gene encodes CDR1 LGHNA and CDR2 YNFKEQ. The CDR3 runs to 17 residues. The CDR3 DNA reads TGTGCCAGCACCCCCCGTGTACAGCAGGGAGCGACCGGGGAGCTGTTTTTT. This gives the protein CASTPRVQQGATGELFF.